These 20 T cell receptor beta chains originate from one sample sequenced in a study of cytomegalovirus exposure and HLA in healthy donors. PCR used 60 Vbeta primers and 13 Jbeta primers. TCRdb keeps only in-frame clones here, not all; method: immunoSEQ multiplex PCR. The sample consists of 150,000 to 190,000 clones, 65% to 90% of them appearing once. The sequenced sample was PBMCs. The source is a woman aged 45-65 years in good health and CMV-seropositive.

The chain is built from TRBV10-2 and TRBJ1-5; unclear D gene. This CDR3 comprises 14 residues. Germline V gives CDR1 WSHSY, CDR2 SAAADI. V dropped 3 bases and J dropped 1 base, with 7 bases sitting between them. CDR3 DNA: TGCGCCAGCAGTGAAATAGCAAGCAATCAGCCCCAGCATTTT. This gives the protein CASSEIASNQPQHF.

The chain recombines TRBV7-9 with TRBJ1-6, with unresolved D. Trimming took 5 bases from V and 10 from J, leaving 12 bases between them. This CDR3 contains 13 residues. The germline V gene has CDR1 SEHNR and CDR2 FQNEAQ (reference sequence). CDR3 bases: TGTGCCAGCAGCCCACAAGGGAGGTCACCCCTCCACTTT. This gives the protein CASSPQGRSPLHF.

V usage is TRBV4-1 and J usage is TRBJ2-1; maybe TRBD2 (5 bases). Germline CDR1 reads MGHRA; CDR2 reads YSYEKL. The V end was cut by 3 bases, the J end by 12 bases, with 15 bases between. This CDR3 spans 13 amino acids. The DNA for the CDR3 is TGCGCCAGCAGCCAGCGCCTAGCTTTGGGGCAGTTCTTC. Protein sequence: CASSQRLALGQFF.

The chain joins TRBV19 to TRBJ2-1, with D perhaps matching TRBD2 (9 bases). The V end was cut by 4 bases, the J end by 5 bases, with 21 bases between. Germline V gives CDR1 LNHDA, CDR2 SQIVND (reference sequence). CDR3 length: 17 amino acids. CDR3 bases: TGTGCCAGTAGTACAGGGGGCATAGCGGGGGCCAACAATGAGCAGTTCTTC. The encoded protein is CASSTGGIAGANNEQFF.

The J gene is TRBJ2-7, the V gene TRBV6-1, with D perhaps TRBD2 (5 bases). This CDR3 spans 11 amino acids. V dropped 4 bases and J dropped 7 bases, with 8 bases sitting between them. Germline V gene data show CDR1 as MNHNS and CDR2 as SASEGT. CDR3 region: CASSVTGEQYF. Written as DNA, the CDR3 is TGTGCCAGCAGTGTAACGGGAGAGCAGTACTTC.

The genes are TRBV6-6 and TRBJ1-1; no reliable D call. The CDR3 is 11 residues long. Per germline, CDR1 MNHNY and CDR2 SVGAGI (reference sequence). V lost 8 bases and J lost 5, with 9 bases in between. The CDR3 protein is CASRGGTEAFF. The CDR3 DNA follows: TGTGCCAGCCGGGGTGGGACTGAAGCTTTCTTT.

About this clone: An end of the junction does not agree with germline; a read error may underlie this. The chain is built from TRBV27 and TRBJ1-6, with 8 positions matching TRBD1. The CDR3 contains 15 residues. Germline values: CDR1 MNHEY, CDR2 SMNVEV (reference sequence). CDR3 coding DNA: TGTGCCAGCAGTTTAAATGGACAGGGTAAATCACCCCCCCACTTT. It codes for CASSLNGQGKSPPHF.

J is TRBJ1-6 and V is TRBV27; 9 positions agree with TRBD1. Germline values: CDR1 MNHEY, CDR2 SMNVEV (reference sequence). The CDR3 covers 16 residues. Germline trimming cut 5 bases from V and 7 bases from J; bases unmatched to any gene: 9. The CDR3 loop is CASSKLQGAGNSPLHF. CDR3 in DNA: TGTGCCAGCAGTAAGCTACAGGGGGCGGGCAATTCACCCCTCCACTTT.

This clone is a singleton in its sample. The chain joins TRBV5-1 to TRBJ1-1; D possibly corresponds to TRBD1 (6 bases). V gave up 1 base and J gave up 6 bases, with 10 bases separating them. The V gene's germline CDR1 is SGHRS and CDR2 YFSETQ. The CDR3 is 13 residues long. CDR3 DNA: TGCGCCAGCAGCTTGAGGCAGGGGTCTGAAGCTTTCTTT. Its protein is CASSLRQGSEAFF.

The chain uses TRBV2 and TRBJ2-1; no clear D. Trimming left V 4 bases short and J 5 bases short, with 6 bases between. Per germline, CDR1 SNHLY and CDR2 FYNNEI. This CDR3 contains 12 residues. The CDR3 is CASSAVNNEQFF. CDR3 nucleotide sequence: TGTGCCAGCAGTGCGGTGAACAATGAGCAGTTCTTC. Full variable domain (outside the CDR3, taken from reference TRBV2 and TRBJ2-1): EPEVTQTPSHQVTQMGQEVILRCVPISNHLYFYWYRQILGQKVEFLVSFYNNEISEKSEIFDDQFSVERPDGSNFTLKIRSTKLEDSAMYFCASSAVNNEQFFGPGTRLTVL.

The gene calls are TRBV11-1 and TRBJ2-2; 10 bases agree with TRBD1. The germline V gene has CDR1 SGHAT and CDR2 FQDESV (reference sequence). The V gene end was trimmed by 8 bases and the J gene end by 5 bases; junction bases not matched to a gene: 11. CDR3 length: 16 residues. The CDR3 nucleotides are TGTGCCAGCGGCGCCAGGACAGGGGGTTTTACCGGGGAGCTGTTTTTT. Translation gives CASGARTGGFTGELFF.

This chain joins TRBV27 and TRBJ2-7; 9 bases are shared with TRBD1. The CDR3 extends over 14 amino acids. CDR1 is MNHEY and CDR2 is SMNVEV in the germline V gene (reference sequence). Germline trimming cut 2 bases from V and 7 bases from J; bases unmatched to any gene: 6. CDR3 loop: CASSLTGTGLEQYF. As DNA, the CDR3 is TGTGCCAGCAGTTTAACCGGGACAGGGCTAGAGCAGTACTTC.

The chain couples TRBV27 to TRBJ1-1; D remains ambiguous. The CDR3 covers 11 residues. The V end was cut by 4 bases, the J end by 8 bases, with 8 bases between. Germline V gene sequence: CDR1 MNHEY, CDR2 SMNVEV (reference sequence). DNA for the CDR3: TGTGCCAGCAGTTATGCGGGAGAAGCTTTCTTT. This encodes CASSYAGEAFF.

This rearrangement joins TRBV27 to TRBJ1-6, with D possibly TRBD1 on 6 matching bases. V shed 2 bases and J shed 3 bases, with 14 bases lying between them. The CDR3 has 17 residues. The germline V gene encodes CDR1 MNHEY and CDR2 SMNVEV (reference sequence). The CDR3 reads CASSLLFPGDYNSPLHF. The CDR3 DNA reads TGTGCCAGCAGTTTACTCTTCCCAGGGGACTATAATTCACCCCTCCACTTT.

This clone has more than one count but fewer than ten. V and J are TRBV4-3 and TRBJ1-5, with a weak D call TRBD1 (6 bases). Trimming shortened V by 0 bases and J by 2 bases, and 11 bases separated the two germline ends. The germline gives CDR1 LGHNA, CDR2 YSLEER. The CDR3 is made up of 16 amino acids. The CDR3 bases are TGCGCCAGCAGCCAAGATACGAGACAGGGCAATCAGCCCCAGCATTTT. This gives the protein CASSQDTRQGNQPQHF.

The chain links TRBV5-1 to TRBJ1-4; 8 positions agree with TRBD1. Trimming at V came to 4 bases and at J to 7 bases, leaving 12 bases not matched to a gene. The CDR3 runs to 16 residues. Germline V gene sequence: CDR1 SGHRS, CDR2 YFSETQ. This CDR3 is CASSAASTGGSEKLFF. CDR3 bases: TGCGCCAGCAGCGCAGCCTCTACAGGGGGTAGTGAAAAACTGTTTTTT.

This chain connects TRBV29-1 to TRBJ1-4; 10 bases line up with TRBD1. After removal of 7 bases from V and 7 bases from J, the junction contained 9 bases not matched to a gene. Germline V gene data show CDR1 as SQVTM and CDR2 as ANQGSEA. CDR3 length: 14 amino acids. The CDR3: CSARTGGLPEKLFF. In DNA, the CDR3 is TGCAGCGCCCGGACAGGGGGATTACCTGAAAAACTGTTTTTT.

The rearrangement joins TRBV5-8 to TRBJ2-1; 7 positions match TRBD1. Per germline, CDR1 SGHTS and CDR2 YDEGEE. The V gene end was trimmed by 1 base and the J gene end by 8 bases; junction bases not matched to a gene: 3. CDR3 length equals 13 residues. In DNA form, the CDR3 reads TGTGCCAGCAGCTTGTTTAGGGGGCATGAGCAGTTCTTC. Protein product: CASSLFRGHEQFF.

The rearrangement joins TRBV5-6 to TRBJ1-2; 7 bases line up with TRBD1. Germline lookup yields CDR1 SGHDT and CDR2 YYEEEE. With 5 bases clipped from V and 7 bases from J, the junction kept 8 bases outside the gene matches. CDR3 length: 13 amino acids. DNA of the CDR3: TGTGCCAGCAGACTCAGGGGGGATGGTGGCTACACCTTC. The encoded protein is CASRLRGDGGYTF.

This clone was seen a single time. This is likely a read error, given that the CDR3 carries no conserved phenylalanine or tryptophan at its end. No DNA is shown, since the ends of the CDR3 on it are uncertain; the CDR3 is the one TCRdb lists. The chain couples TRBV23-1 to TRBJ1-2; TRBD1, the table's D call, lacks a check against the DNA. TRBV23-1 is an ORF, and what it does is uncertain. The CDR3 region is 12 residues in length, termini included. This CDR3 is CASRAGTPGNVR.